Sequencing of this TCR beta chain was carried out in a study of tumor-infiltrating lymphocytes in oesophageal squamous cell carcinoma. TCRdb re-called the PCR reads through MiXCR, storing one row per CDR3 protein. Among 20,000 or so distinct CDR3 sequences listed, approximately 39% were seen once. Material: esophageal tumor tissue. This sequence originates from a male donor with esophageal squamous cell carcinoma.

The CDR3 sequence: CSARDLGLYNEQYF. The CDR3, as DNA: TGCAGTGCTAGAGATTTAGGGCTCTACAATGAGCAGTACTTC. This chain connects TRBV20-1 to TRBJ2-7, with no clear D. The V and J ends lost 0 bases and 7 bases respectively, with 16 bases between them. The CDR3 consists of 14 residues. The germline V gene has CDR1 DFQATT and CDR2 SNEGSKA (reference sequence).